This T cell receptor (beta chain) was sequenced during a study of cytotoxic CD8 clonotypes in ibrutinib-treated CLL (dated by TCRdb to the early 2020s). Context from the whole study: The cohort was composed of more than ten relapsed/refractory and fewer than 16 treatment-naive patients; IGHV unmutated status was identified in some 17 patients. Responses were partial in around 24 patients and complete in 2; after median around 72 months follow-up, about 15 stayed in remission and some twelve progressed. Response samples were obtained after a median of approximately 12 months of treatment, with a range of roughly 6 to 40 months. On average, each sample yielded around 250,000 productive templates and tens of thousands of productive rearrangements. Longitudinal samples were obtainable from about 30% of the 86 participants in the trial. Cryopreserved peripheral blood mononuclear cells were collected before treatment, at response, and at either disease progression or sustained remission. Patients were still on ibrutinib when every remission and progressive disease sample was collected. Findings and caveats that apply to the study as a whole: Clonality rose at ibrutinib response, remained stable during sustained remission, and dropped back toward baseline at progression. Public clonotypes were rare and either shrank or stayed stable during treatment, and the rise in clonality at ibrutinib response reflected expansion of private clonotypes. Sampling times were not matched between sustained-remission and progressing patients, and lymph node repertoires were not studied. Baseline clonality exceeded that of age-matched healthy donors and correlated strongly with circulating CD8+ T-cell counts.

Each clonotype received, on average, 10x coverage in deep resolution sequencing performed on a MiSeq, where the target depth lay between 1 in 1 million and 1 in 200,000 T cells. TCR beta libraries were generated with the immunoSEQ hsTCRB Kit. Regarding the original processing steps: The data were analyzed with ImmunoSEQ Analyzer and ImmunoSEQ Data Assistant, and V, D and J gene assignments followed IMGT definitions. Clonality was computed as one minus normalized Shannon entropy of productive rearrangement frequencies, ranging from 0 to 1. Only overrepresented clonotypes making up at least 0.05% of each patient's repertoire were included in the public clonotype analysis. Approximately 12 age-matched healthy donor repertoires from immuneACCESS were used as controls for clonality. TCRdb obtained this table from immuneACCESS and retained in-frame rearrangements with V and J assigned. These tables miss some clones; where compared with another copy, unresolved V genes account for less than half of the shortfall, and the remainder is unexplained. That table furnishes V, J and clone size, whereas the DNA furnished D and trimming. Counted in this sample were roughly 100,000 clones; around 73% of them appeared once. Clones ranked in the top ten supply approximately 30% of the sample.

The sample's time point label, decoded: 12 months on ibrutinib. For TCR beta library preparation, roughly 1.8 micrograms of genomic DNA was extracted from cryopreserved PBMCs. Longitudinal blood samples from CLL patients on ibrutinib monotherapy were analyzed using high-throughput TCR beta sequencing. Patients were enrolled in a phase 2 open-label single-center ibrutinib monotherapy trial. In regard to this clone: The antigen this receptor binds is unknown. The record has no base qualities; no much larger clone is one base away.

The CDR3 goes from the cysteine to the phenylalanine over 17 residues. The sequence is cut down to CDR3 DNA, 51 bases in frame from base 1. The germline V gene (reference sequence) gives CDR1 as SEHNR and CDR2 as FQNEAQ. V ends up 5 bases short and J 6 bases short, with an unmatched junction base count of 17. The sequence came from a human donor with chronic lymphocytic leukemia. The chain is made from TRBV7-9 and TRBJ2-7; TRBD1 matches 9 bases in the middle. The material sequenced was PBMCs, taken after 12 months of ibrutinib treatment. The DNA sequence is TGTGCCAGCAGCCCACGGGGTCGCGGACAGGGGATTCTCGAGCAGTACTTC. Its protein is CASSPRGRGQGILEQYF.